At least ten counts were recorded for the clone carrying this T cell receptor (beta chain). Its antigen is currently unknown. One end of the junction fails to match germline, which may point to a read error. The CDR3 has 15 residues. In germline, CDR1 is SEHNR, CDR2 FQNEAQ (reference sequence). These data come from a study of T-cell reconstitution after alpha-beta-depleted transplantation in children. Study-wide results and limits: Fresh T-cell production supplied most of the T-cell counts and diversity seen one year after transplant. The high TCRbeta diversity at day 60 in some patients came from surviving recipient T cells and thymic progenitors. Several hundred expanded graft clones reportedly supplied alpha-beta T cells about two months after transplant.

Unique molecular identifiers were incorporated when the TCRbeta library was constructed. A single record per CDR3 protein comes from TCRdb applying MiXCR to the PCR reads. Found here are about 200,000 distinct CDR3 sequences, about 6.6% of them singletons; the top ten hold 5.5%. The receptor comes from a boy younger than 10 with acute lymphoblastic leukemia, due to receive a stem cell transplant. This chain links TRBV7-9 with TRBJ2-7; tentative D call: TRBD2 (7 bases). The sequencing used PBMCs, collected before TCRalphabeta/CD19-depleted stem cell transplant. CDR3 residues: CASSLAGGALYEQYF. CDR3 DNA: TGTGCCAGCAGCCTAGCTGGGGGGGCGTTATACGAGCAGTACTTC.